The 20 T cell receptor beta chains below were found in one sample sequenced in a study of graft-versus-host responses after intestinal transplantation. Intraepithelial plus lamina propria lymphocytes were released by processing graft tissue. Profiling relied on immunoSEQ multiplex PCR, and the TCRdb table lists in-frame clones only, not all of them. Of approximately 16,000 clones listed, 65% to 70% are singletons. The sequenced sample was ileum tissue, obtained approximately 700 days after intestinal transplantation. The receptors shown here come from a human patient who received an intestinal transplant, so some T cells may come from the graft donor.

The table lists this clone with a few counts. The chain combines TRBV29-1 with TRBJ1-1; tentative D call: TRBD1 (5 bases). V gave up 7 bases and J gave up 0 bases, with 15 bases separating them. The CDR3 is made up of 14 amino acids. Germline V gene lookup returns CDR1 SQVTM and CDR2 ANQGSEA. This CDR3 is CSAKEGALNTEAFF. The CDR3 nucleotides read TGCAGCGCGAAGGAAGGGGCCTTGAACACTGAAGCTTTCTTT.

This clone has just a few counts. The chain couples TRBV9 to TRBJ2-1, with 10 bases matching TRBD2. V gave up 2 bases and J gave up 5 bases; unmatched junction bases: 4. CDR1 and CDR2 from the germline V gene are SGDLS and YYNGEE. The CDR3 is made up of 15 amino acids. The CDR3 region has the DNA TGTGCCAGCAGCGTTCGGACTAGCGGACACAATGAGCAGTTCTTC. Encoded protein: CASSVRTSGHNEQFF.

The chain carries TRBV4-3 and TRBJ1-2, with D hard to call. Germline CDR1 LGHNA, CDR2 YSLEER. Trimming cost V 0 bases and J 4 bases, with 12 bases left between them. This CDR3 is built from 15 residues. The CDR3 reads CASSQDEAVVYGYTF. The CDR3 nucleotides read TGCGCCAGCAGCCAAGATGAGGCAGTGGTCTATGGCTACACCTTC.

The chain is built from TRBV7-2 and TRBJ2-3; no clear D gene. This CDR3 has 12 residues. Germline loops: CDR1 SGHTA, CDR2 FQGNSA. V gave up 4 bases and J gave up 2 bases, with 4 bases separating them. CDR3 nucleotide sequence: TGTGCCAGCAGCTACACCACAGATACGCAGTATTTT. As protein: CASSYTTDTQYF. The variable domain in full, completed from reference TRBV7-2 and TRBJ2-3, reads GAGVSQSPSNKVTEKGKDVELRCDPISGHTALYWYRQSLGQGLEFLIYFQGNSAPDKSGLPSDRFSAERTGGSVSTLTIQRTQQEDSAVYLCASSYTTDTQYFGPGTRLTVL.

The rearrangement links TRBV18 to TRBJ1-1; D is perhaps TRBD1 (5 bases). Germline-derived CDR1 and CDR2 are KGHSH and LQKENI. The CDR3 spans 15 residues. The V end lost 4 bases, the J end lost 0 bases, and 12 bases lay between the germline ends. Written as DNA, the CDR3 is TGTGCCAGCTCACGGGGCTGGAGCATGAACACTGAAGCTTTCTTT. Amino acid sequence: CASSRGWSMNTEAFF.

V is TRBV18 and J is TRBJ2-3, with TRBD1 matching over 9 bases. Trimming cost V 2 bases and J 1 base; bases outside gene matches: 4. The CDR3 loop spans 16 amino acids. Germline CDR1 and CDR2: KGHSH and LQKENI. Here the CDR3 reads CASSPRRTGGTDTQYF. The CDR3 bases are TGTGCCAGCTCACCAAGAAGGACAGGGGGCACAGATACGCAGTATTTT.

V gene TRBV11-2 combines with J gene TRBJ1-1; 7 nucleotides line up with TRBD1. J gave up 4 bases and V 5 bases, and 4 bases lay outside the gene matches. This CDR3 comprises 13 residues. Germline-derived CDR1 and CDR2 are SGHAT and FQNNGV. The DNA of the CDR3 is TGTGCCAGCAGCCCCCAGGGGGTCACTGAAGCTTTCTTT. Translation: CASSPQGVTEAFF.

This clone has just one count. V gene TRBV7-9 combines with J gene TRBJ2-1; weak D call: TRBD1 (5 bases). The germline V gene has CDR1 SEHNR and CDR2 FQNEAQ (reference sequence). Trimming left V 1 base short and J 7 bases short, with 11 bases between. This CDR3 contains 14 residues. The CDR3 spells CASSLVRQFNEQFF. CDR3 in DNA: TGTGCCAGCAGCTTAGTTCGACAGTTTAATGAGCAGTTCTTC.

The V and J genes are TRBV27 and TRBJ2-3; 10 bases align to TRBD2. V trimming: 4 bases; J trimming: 1 base; junction bases outside the gene matches: 2. The germline V gene has CDR1 MNHEY and CDR2 SMNVEV (reference sequence). CDR3 length: 15 amino acids. This CDR3 reads CASSSLAGRTDTQYF. The CDR3 DNA reads TGTGCCAGCAGTTCACTAGCGGGGCGCACAGATACGCAGTATTTT.

The V call is TRBV19, the J call TRBJ1-6, with D uncertain. Germline-derived CDR1 and CDR2 are LNHDA and SQIVND (reference sequence). V was clipped by 4 bases and J by 9 bases, with 10 bases between them. This CDR3 has 13 residues. In DNA form, the CDR3 reads TGTGCCAGTAGTAGGCAAAGTGGTTCACCCCTCCACTTT. This sequence encodes CASSRQSGSPLHF.

V gene TRBV6-4 combines with J gene TRBJ2-3, with 10 bases fitting TRBD1. Trimming at V came to 4 bases and at J to 6 bases, leaving 10 bases not matched to a gene. The length of the CDR3 is 16 residues. The germline gives CDR1 MRHNA, CDR2 SNTAGT. CDR3 coding DNA: TGTGCCAGCAGTGGCAAGGGACAGGGGTTAAGGGATACGCAGTATTTT. Residues: CASSGKGQGLRDTQYF.

The chain employs TRBV4-3 and TRBJ2-1; TRBD2 matches at 11 bases. V lost 0 bases to trimming and J lost 6 bases; unmatched junction nucleotides: 4. The CDR3 length is 16 residues. Germline V gives CDR1 LGHNA, CDR2 YSLEER. DNA of the CDR3: TGCGCCAGCAGCCAAGACTTAGCGGGGGGGGCCAATGAGCAGTTCTTC. It yields the protein CASSQDLAGGANEQFF.

This chain joins TRBV5-4 and TRBJ2-1; 12 bases match TRBD2. V trimming: 4 bases; J trimming: 3 bases; junction bases outside the gene matches: 8. The germline V gene encodes CDR1 SGHNT and CDR2 YYREEE (reference sequence). The CDR3 spans 17 residues. The CDR3 region has the DNA TGTGCCAGCAGCCCCCCCCCTAGCGGGGGGGACTACAATGAGCAGTTCTTC. Translating gives CASSPPPSGGDYNEQFF.

The V and J genes are TRBV5-8 and TRBJ1-2; D ambiguous. From germline, CDR1 is SGHTS and CDR2 YDEGEE. V lost 6 bases and J 0 bases, leaving 18 bases between the germline ends. The CDR3 runs 16 residues. In DNA, the CDR3 is TGTGCCAGCACCCCTCCGGGTCTACCTCCTAACTATGGCTACACCTTC. It translates to CASTPPGLPPNYGYTF.

This rearrangement joins TRBV18 to TRBJ2-1; tentatively, D is TRBD2 (6 bases). The CDR3 consists of 14 residues. Per germline, CDR1 KGHSH and CDR2 LQKENI. The V end was cut by 3 bases, the J end by 12 bases, with 18 bases between. The CDR3 bases are TGTGCCAGCTCACCGGGGATGGAGGGAGGATGGCAGTTCTTC. This gives the protein CASSPGMEGGWQFF. Looking up the rest from reference TRBV18 and TRBJ2-1 gives the full variable domain: NAGVMQNPRHLVRRRGQEARLRCSPMKGHSHVYWYRQLPEEGLKFMVYLQKENIIDESGMPKERFSAEFPKEGPSILRIQQVVRGDSAAYFCASSPGMEGGWQFFGPGTRLTVL.

For this clone: A far larger clone is one nucleotide away, so this likely arose from a read error. J is TRBJ2-1 and V is TRBV5-6, with TRBD2 as a possible D gene (6 bases). Trimming left V 1 base short and J 2 bases short, with 19 bases between. From germline, CDR1 is SGHDT and CDR2 YYEEEE. CDR3 size: 18 residues. The CDR3 bases are TGTGCCAGCAGCTTGAGGATCCCCGGGCGGGATCCCTACAATGAGCAGTTCTTC. It yields the protein CASSLRIPGRDPYNEQFF.

V usage is TRBV9 and J usage is TRBJ2-2; possibly TRBD2 for D (5 bases). The CDR3 contains 13 residues. Germline values: CDR1 SGDLS, CDR2 YYNGEE. The V gene lost 5 bases and the J gene lost 6 bases, with 11 bases spanning the gap. CDR3 coding DNA: TGTGCCAGCAGGCAAGGAGGTGCCGGGGAGCTGTTTTTT. This encodes CASRQGGAGELFF.

This clone was seen more than once but under ten times. The chain couples TRBV7-9 to TRBJ2-3, with 7 bases identical to TRBD2. CDR3 length: 13 residues. Germline V CDR1 and CDR2: SEHNR, FQNEAQ (reference sequence). With 5 bases clipped from V and 5 bases from J, the junction kept 4 bases outside the gene matches. CDR3 residues: CASSLWEGDTQYF. In DNA form, the CDR3 reads TGTGCCAGCAGCCTCTGGGAGGGAGATACGCAGTATTTT.

In DNA form, the CDR3 reads TGTGCTAGTGGTTCAACTCGGACTGTACAAGAGACCCAGTACTTC. It is translated as CASGSTRTVQETQYF. The V and J genes are TRBV12-5 and TRBJ2-5; D might be TRBD2 (5 bases). CDR1 and CDR2 (germline): LGHNT, FRNRAP. V was shortened by 4 bases and J by 2 bases, with 14 bases between the two germline ends. The CDR3 runs to 15 residues.

This clone was seen only a few times. V is TRBV6-5 and J is TRBJ2-2; D might be TRBD2 (6 bases). The V and J ends lost 4 bases and 5 bases respectively, with 17 bases between them. The CDR3 extends over 16 amino acids. Germline V gives CDR1 MNHEY, CDR2 SVGAGI. CDR3 sequence (DNA): TGTGCCAGCAGTTTCCTGACCCGGGGGAGGACCGGGGAGCTGTTTTTT. Residues: CASSFLTRGRTGELFF.